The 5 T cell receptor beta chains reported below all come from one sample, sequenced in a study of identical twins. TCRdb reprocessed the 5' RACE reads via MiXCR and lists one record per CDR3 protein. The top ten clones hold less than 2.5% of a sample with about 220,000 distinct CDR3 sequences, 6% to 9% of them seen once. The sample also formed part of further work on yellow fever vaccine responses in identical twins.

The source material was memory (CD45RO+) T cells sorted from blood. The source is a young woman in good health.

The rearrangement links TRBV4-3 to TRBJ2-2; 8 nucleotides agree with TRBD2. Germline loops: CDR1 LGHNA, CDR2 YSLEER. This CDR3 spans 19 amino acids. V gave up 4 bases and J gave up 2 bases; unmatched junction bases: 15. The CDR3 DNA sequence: TGCGCCAGCAGCCGACACCTTCAACTAGCGGACCCTAACACCGGGGAGCTGTTTTTT. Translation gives CASSRHLQLADPNTGELFF.

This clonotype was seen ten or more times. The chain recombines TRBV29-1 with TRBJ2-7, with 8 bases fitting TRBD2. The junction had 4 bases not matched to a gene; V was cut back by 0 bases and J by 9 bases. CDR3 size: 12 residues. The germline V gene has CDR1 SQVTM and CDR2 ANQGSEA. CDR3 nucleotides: TGCAGCGTTGAAGATCTAGCGGGCTGGCAGTACTTC. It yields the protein CSVEDLAGWQYF.

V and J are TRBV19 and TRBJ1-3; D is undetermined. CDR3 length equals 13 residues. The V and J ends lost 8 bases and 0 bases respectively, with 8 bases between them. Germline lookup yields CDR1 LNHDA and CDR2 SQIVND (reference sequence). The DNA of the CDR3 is TGTGCCAGTCGACCTTTCTCTGGAAACACCATATATTTT. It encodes CASRPFSGNTIYF. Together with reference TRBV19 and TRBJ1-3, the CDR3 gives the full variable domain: DGGITQSPKYLFRKEGQNVTLSCEQNLNHDAMYWYRQDPGQGLRLIYYSQIVNDFQKGDIAEGYSVSREKKESFPLTVTSAQKNPTAFYLCASRPFSGNTIYFGEGSWLTVV.

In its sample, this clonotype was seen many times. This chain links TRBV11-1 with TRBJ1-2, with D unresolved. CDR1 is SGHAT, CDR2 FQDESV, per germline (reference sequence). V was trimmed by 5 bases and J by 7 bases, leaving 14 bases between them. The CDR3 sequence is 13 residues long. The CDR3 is CASSPVAGVGYTF. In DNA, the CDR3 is TGTGCCAGCAGCCCCGTTGCTGGGGTTGGCTACACCTTC.

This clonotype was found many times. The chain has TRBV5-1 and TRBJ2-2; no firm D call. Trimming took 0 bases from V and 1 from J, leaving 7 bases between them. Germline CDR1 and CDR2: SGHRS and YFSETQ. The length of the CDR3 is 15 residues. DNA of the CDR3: TGCGCCAGCAGCTTGGGGGTAGTGAACACCGGGGAGCTGTTTTTT. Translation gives CASSLGVVNTGELFF.